This T cell receptor (beta chain) was sequenced during a study of blood T cell repertoires in COVID-19. Per the original data handling: For nucleated cells, counts were estimated from reference gene primer amplification. Some clones are missing from TCRdb's copy, which holds only in-frame ones; the method was immunoSEQ multiplex PCR. The D gene and trimming were derived from the DNA, and the V and J assignments and clone size from that table. The sample includes about 160,000 clones, around 87% of them seen just once. Trimming stripped 0 bases from V and 7 bases from J, with 17 bases between. This CDR3 is 16 amino acids long. Germline V gene data show CDR1 as SGDLS and CDR2 as YYNGEE.

This TCR came from a man older than 75 with acute or convalescent COVID-19. This chain uses TRBV9 with TRBJ1-5, with a tentative D call TRBD1 (5 bases). Material for sequencing was peripheral blood. The CDR3 spells CASSVVFGGILQPQHF. In DNA, the CDR3 is TGTGCCAGCAGCGTAGTTTTCGGGGGAATTCTACAGCCCCAGCATTTT.